This TCR beta chain was identified during a study of CD4 T cells in relation to SARS-CoV-2 and coronaviruses. About the research overall: Negative control cultures got HIV-1 Nef peptides or no peptide. Broader study findings: In roughly 60% of donors, memory CD4+ clonotypes crossrecognized SARS-CoV-2 and at least one common cold coronavirus spike. Pre-pandemic and post-infection samples never came from the same donor.

Before the COVID-19 pandemic, during about 2010-2018, CD4+ T cells were taken from unexposed donors. Isolation of CD4+ T cells took place after around 11 days in culture. As cell numbers allowed, unexposed-donor CD4+ T cells faced SARS-CoV-2 S/N and four cold-coronavirus spikes. Germline loops: CDR1 LNHDA, CDR2 SQIVND (reference sequence). This CDR3 has 14 amino acids. Trimming stripped 5 bases from V and 4 bases from J, with 12 bases between. This table comes from immunoSEQ multiplex PCR, and its TCRdb copy is limited to in-frame clones, with some not included. The sample shows under 20,000 clones, approximately 75% of them seen only once. Notes on this clone: Its antigen is unidentified.

The V call is TRBV19, the J call TRBJ2-1, with D possibly TRBD2 on 5 matching bases. Sequenced material: CD4+ T cells from PBMCs, cultured in vitro. This receptor was identified in a human donor in good health. CDR3 DNA: TGTGCCAGTAGTCAAACCACTAGTTACAATGAGCAGTTCTTC. It translates to CASSQTTSYNEQFF.